This T cell receptor (beta chain) emerged from a study of CD8+CD57+ T cells in acquired aplastic anemia. Study overall: Recorded DNA amounts for sorted CD4+ and CD8+ cells had an average of 3.2 ug.

Flow cytometry had shown expanded CD8+CD57+ cells in the patients chosen for sequencing. Among the patients, none had received any therapy at the time of blood sampling. Both TCR beta VDJ combination and CDR3 sequence profiling were carried out. Genomic DNA was the template for this profiling. TCRdb independently ran MiXCR on the reads; one entry per CDR3 protein. Seen here are 150,000 to 180,000 distinct CDR3 sequences, less than 60% observed once, and the top ten hold about an eighth. V lost 0 bases and J lost 4, with 5 bases in between. This CDR3 contains 13 residues. Germline V CDR1 and CDR2: SGHVS, FNYEAQ. Findings and caveats of the study: Found in both controls and patients were some 30 CD8+ CDR3 sequences.

In the case of this clonotype: Its target is unknown.

The chain carries TRBV7-6 and TRBJ2-3, with D hard to call. This TCR came from a human donor with aplastic anemia. The material sequenced was sorted CD4+, CD8+, or CD8+CD57+ T cells (not recorded which) from PBMCs. CDR3 nucleotide sequence: TGTGCCAGCAGCTTAGCGGGGTCAGATACGCAGTATTTT. This sequence encodes CASSLAGSDTQYF.